Below, 28 T cell receptor beta chains from the same sample are listed, as sequenced in a study of neurological immune-mediated disorders. TCRdb re-called the 5' RACE reads with MiXCR, one entry per CDR3 protein. In the table there are over 35,000 distinct CDR3 sequences, around 4.3% of which are singletons. The specimen was PBMCs. Every receptor here comes from a woman aged 55-75 years with multiple sclerosis.

This clonotype showed up many times. The chain has TRBV28 and TRBJ1-1; 7 bases are a match to TRBD1. The CDR3 contains 16 residues. Germline V CDR1 and CDR2: MDHEN, SYDVKM. V shed 4 bases and J 1 base; nucleotides not matched to a gene: 9. The CDR3 loop is CASSSQTGQANTEAFF. CDR3 DNA sequence: TGTGCCAGCAGTTCTCAAACCGGACAGGCGAACACTGAAGCTTTCTTT.

This clonotype was seen ten or more times. The chain is built from TRBV20-1 and TRBJ2-3; D is unresolved. The CDR3 covers 11 residues. The germline CDR1 and CDR2 sequences are DFQATT and SNEGSKA (reference sequence). Trimming pared 4 bases from V and 4 bases from J, leaving 6 bases between. CDR3 DNA sequence: TGCAGTGCTACTAACTCAGATACGCAGTATTTT. Amino acids: CSATNSDTQYF.

The sample holds many counts of this clonotype. The chain employs TRBV18 and TRBJ1-3; D is uncertain. This CDR3 region has 16 residues. Between the trimmed V and J ends, which lost 1 base and 0 bases, there was a span of 10 bases. Germline loops: CDR1 KGHSH, CDR2 LQKENI. CDR3 coding DNA: TGTGCCAGCTCACCACTTTTACCCGACTCTGGAAACACCATATATTTT. Protein product: CASSPLLPDSGNTIYF.

In its sample, this clonotype was seen many times. J is TRBJ2-5 and V is TRBV20-1; D is possibly TRBD2 (5 bases). V shed 3 bases and J shed 5 bases, with 7 bases lying between them. Looked up from germline, CDR1 is DFQATT and CDR2 is SNEGSKA (reference sequence). This CDR3 is built from 11 residues. The CDR3 DNA reads as TGCAGTGCTAGTTTAGCGGAGACCCAGTACTTC. Its protein product is CSASLAETQYF.

This clonotype came up a few times. This chain connects TRBV7-2 to TRBJ2-5, with 12 bases lining up with TRBD2. From germline, CDR1 is SGHTA and CDR2 FQGNSA. The CDR3 totals 16 residues. V was pared by 1 base and J by 6 bases, with 6 bases of the junction left unmatched. The CDR3 region has the DNA TGTGCCAGCAGCTTAGTCCTAGCGGGGGGGCTAAAGACCCAGTACTTC. The encoded protein is CASSLVLAGGLKTQYF.

This clonotype showed up many times. This CDR3 reads CASSSSGRVGHEQFF. The CDR3 coding sequence is TGTGCCAGCAGCTCTAGCGGGAGGGTCGGGCATGAGCAGTTCTTC. The J gene is TRBJ2-1, the V gene TRBV7-9; TRBD2 matches at 12 bases. V lost 4 bases to trimming and J lost 8 bases; unmatched junction nucleotides: 6. The CDR3 length is 15 residues. Germline CDR1 reads SEHNR; CDR2 reads FQNEAQ (reference sequence).

The V and J genes are TRBV29-1 and TRBJ2-7; TRBD1 agrees at 7 bases. CDR3 length: 10 residues. CDR1 is SQVTM, CDR2 ANQGSEA, per germline. V lost 5 bases and J lost 6; bases outside the gene matches: 1. This CDR3 is CSVRDSEQYF. CDR3 DNA sequence: TGCAGCGTTCGGGACAGCGAGCAGTACTTC.

This clonotype was counted at least ten times. The chain recombines TRBV9 with TRBJ2-7, with TRBD2 matching 10 bases. The CDR3 length is 15 residues. Germline V gives CDR1 SGDLS, CDR2 YYNGEE. The V segment lost 4 bases and the J segment 7 bases; nucleotides outside the gene matches: 11. CDR3 sequence: CASSPVVAGGGEQYF. The CDR3 DNA reads as TGTGCCAGCAGCCCGGTGGTAGCGGGGGGTGGAGAGCAGTACTTC.

This clonotype occurred many times. The CDR3 spells CSARTSENTGELFF. In DNA form, the CDR3 reads TGCAGTGCTCGGACTAGCGAGAACACCGGGGAGCTGTTTTTT. The chain couples TRBV20-1 to TRBJ2-2; 9 nucleotides line up with TRBD2. Germline trimming cut 5 bases from V and 1 base from J; bases unmatched to any gene: 2. The CDR3 length is 14 residues. Germline CDR1 and CDR2: DFQATT and SNEGSKA (reference sequence).

This clonotype came up many times. The CDR3: CSAVESPQQDGYTF. The CDR3 DNA reads TGCAGTGCGGTTGAGAGCCCCCAGCAAGATGGCTACACCTTC. The chain recombines TRBV20-1 with TRBJ1-2; no clear D. Trimming left V 6 bases short and J 6 bases short, with 20 bases between. Germline CDR1 reads DFQATT; CDR2 reads SNEGSKA (reference sequence). The CDR3 is made up of 14 amino acids.

In its sample, this clonotype was seen many times. V and J are TRBV7-7 and TRBJ2-1; TRBD2 agrees at 11 bases. The CDR3 covers 15 residues. The J segment lost 6 bases and the V segment lost 5 bases, leaving 6 bases of the junction unmatched. CDR1 is SSHAT and CDR2 is FNYEAQ in the germline V gene (reference sequence). CDR3 region: CASSPLAGVANEQFF. CDR3 nucleotides: TGTGCCAGCAGCCCACTAGCGGGAGTAGCCAATGAGCAGTTCTTC.

This clonotype has ten or more counts. The chain is built from TRBV9 and TRBJ1-5, with TRBD1 identical over 8 bases. Germline V gives CDR1 SGDLS, CDR2 YYNGEE. With 3 bases clipped from V and 1 base from J, the junction kept 3 bases outside the gene matches. This CDR3 is 15 amino acids long. The CDR3 DNA sequence: TGTGCCAGCAGCGCCCAGGGGGCCAGCAATCAGCCCCAGCATTTT. This sequence encodes CASSAQGASNQPQHF.

This clonotype was seen repeatedly, ten times or more. The chain carries TRBV4-1 and TRBJ1-1; 8 bases map to TRBD1. Germline CDR1 and CDR2: MGHRA and YSYEKL. V trimming: 1 base; J trimming: 8 bases; junction bases outside the gene matches: 12. There are 16 residues in the CDR3. CDR3 coding DNA: TGCGCCAGCAGCCAAGCCGGATTCCGGGACAGGTTAGAAGCTTTCTTT. Its protein is CASSQAGFRDRLEAFF.

This clonotype was counted only a few times. The V gene is TRBV4-2, the J gene TRBJ2-7; D gene unclear. The germline V gene encodes CDR1 LGHNA and CDR2 YNFKEQ. V lost 0 bases and J lost 3, with 15 bases in between. CDR3 length equals 16 residues. The CDR3 DNA reads TGTGCCAGCAGCCAAGATCTGGCCGAAAGGGTCTACGAGCAGTACTTC. Residues: CASSQDLAERVYEQYF.

In this sample, this clonotype turned up many times. This rearrangement joins TRBV4-3 to TRBJ2-3, with unresolved D. V dropped 4 bases and J dropped 3 bases, with 11 bases sitting between them. The germline V gene has CDR1 LGHNA and CDR2 YSLEER. The CDR3 spans 14 residues. The CDR3 is CASSRIGRTDTQYF. DNA for the CDR3: TGCGCCAGCAGCCGAATAGGACGAACAGATACGCAGTATTTT.

This clonotype occurred many times. V is TRBV7-3 and J is TRBJ2-5; D not certain. The CDR3 loop spans 13 amino acids. The germline gives CDR1 SGHTA, CDR2 FQGTGA. The V and J ends lost 5 bases and 5 bases respectively, with 12 bases between them. The DNA for the CDR3 is TGTGCCAGCAGCCCGTTACGACTTGAGACCCAGTACTTC. Translated: CASSPLRLETQYF.

This clonotype was counted between two and nine times. The chain uses TRBV12-3 or TRBV12-4 and TRBJ1-5; 8 positions agree with TRBD1. The CDR3 is made up of 14 amino acids. V trimming: 8 bases; J trimming: 7 bases; junction bases outside the gene matches: 10. The CDR3 loop is CASRQGAARQPQHF. Written as DNA, the CDR3 is TGTGCCAGCCGCCAGGGGGCGGCTCGGCAGCCCCAGCATTTT.

The chain employs TRBV5-5 and TRBJ1-4; maybe TRBD1 (6 bases). Germline-derived CDR1 and CDR2 are SGHKS and YYEKEE (reference sequence). CDR3 size: 15 residues. V was pared by 0 bases and J by 4 bases, with 10 bases between. The CDR3 region has the DNA TGTGCCAGCAGCTTGGCGGGCAGGGGTAATGAAAAACTGTTTTTT. Its protein product is CASSLAGRGNEKLFF.

This clonotype was counted between two and nine times. This chain links TRBV5-6 with TRBJ1-2; 11 nucleotides line up with TRBD1. CDR1 and CDR2 from the germline V gene are SGHDT and YYEEEE. V shed 0 bases, J shed 7 bases, and the junction held 5 bases outside the gene matches. The CDR3 length is 15 residues. CDR3 amino acids: CASSLVGTGGTGYTF. The CDR3 DNA reads TGTGCCAGCAGCTTGGTCGGGACAGGGGGAACTGGCTACACCTTC.

The chain uses TRBV5-6 and TRBJ2-1; TRBD1 matches 12 bases. CDR3 length: 17 residues. The germline gives CDR1 SGHDT, CDR2 YYEEEE. J was trimmed by 5 bases and V by 2 bases; bases with no gene match: 8. CDR3 loop: CASSFPTGTGGHNEQFF. The CDR3 DNA is TGTGCCAGCAGCTTTCCAACCGGGACAGGGGGCCACAATGAGCAGTTCTTC. Drawing the rest from reference TRBV5-6 and TRBJ2-1, the complete variable domain is DAGVTQSPTHLIKTRGQQVTLRCSPKSGHDTVSWYQQALGQGPQFIFQYYEEEERQRGNFPDRFSGHQFPNYSSELNVNALLLGDSALYLCASSFPTGTGGHNEQFFGPGTRLTVL.

This clonotype was found many times. The chain carries TRBV10-3 and TRBJ1-2; D ambiguous. The CDR3 is made up of 14 amino acids. The V gene lost 1 base and the J gene lost 1 base, with 7 bases spanning the gap. CDR1 and CDR2 from the germline V gene are ENHRY and SYGVKD. The CDR3 DNA follows: TGTGCCATCAGTGAGTTCGACGGTAACTATGGCTACACCTTC. This sequence encodes CAISEFDGNYGYTF.

In this sample, this clonotype turned up a few times. An end of the junction differs from the germline gene, which may be a read error. This chain joins TRBV12-3 or TRBV12-4 and TRBJ1-5; D unresolved. This CDR3 contains 14 residues. CDR3 protein: CASRQSGSNQPQNF. Here the CDR3 DNA reads TGTGCCAGCAGGCAATCGGGTAGCAATCAGCCCCAGAATTTT.

This clonotype was counted at least ten times. The junction departs from the called germline gene at one end, perhaps through a read error. The genes are TRBV5-1 and TRBJ1-5, with D maybe TRBD1 (5 bases). This CDR3 contains 14 residues. The germline CDR1 and CDR2 sequences are SGHRS and YFSETQ. CDR3 bases: TGCGCCAGCAGCTTGGAGGAGGGGTCCCAGCCCCAGAATTTT. Translated, it gives CASSLEEGSQPQNF. Filled out from reference TRBV5-1 and TRBJ1-5, the complete variable domain reads KAGVTQTPRYLIKTRGQQVTLSCSPISGHRSVSWYQQTPGQGLQFLFEYFSETQRNKGNFPGRFSGRQFSNSRSEMNVSTLELGDSALYLCASSLEEGSQPQNFGDGTRLSIL.

This clonotype came up many times. The rearrangement links TRBV28 to TRBJ1-4, with 11 bases lining up with TRBD1. Losses at the gene ends were 3 bases for V and 8 bases for J; bases not matched to a gene: 2. The CDR3 has 14 amino acids. CDR1 is MDHEN, CDR2 SYDVKM, per germline. CDR3 in amino acids: CASSFGTGGEKLFF. The CDR3 bases are TGTGCCAGCAGTTTTGGGACAGGGGGGGAAAAACTGTTTTTT.

The chain employs TRBV12-3 or TRBV12-4 and TRBJ1-6; D is possibly TRBD1 (6 bases). V shed 5 bases and J shed 7 bases, with 12 bases lying between them. The CDR3 loop spans 14 amino acids. CDR3 residues: CASSPGVANSPLHF. The CDR3 coding sequence is TGTGCCAGCAGTCCAGGGGTCGCAAATTCACCCCTCCACTTT.

The sample holds many counts of this clonotype. This chain joins TRBV20-1 and TRBJ2-1, with TRBD2 matching 7 bases. Germline lookup yields CDR1 DFQATT and CDR2 SNEGSKA (reference sequence). The CDR3 is 16 residues long. Trimming at V came to 1 base and at J to 4 bases, leaving 10 bases not matched to a gene. The CDR3 nucleotides are TGCAGTGCTAGAGGCTCAAGCGGGACTCAGTACAATGAGCAGTTCTTC. It translates to CSARGSSGTQYNEQFF.

This clonotype was detected many times. The chain combines TRBV9 with TRBJ2-1; the D is unclear. The V end lost 0 bases, the J end lost 6 bases, and 7 bases lay between the germline ends. The CDR3 runs to 13 residues. The V gene's germline CDR1 is SGDLS and CDR2 YYNGEE. The CDR3 DNA follows: TGTGCCAGCAGCGTAGAACTGCTCAATGAGCAGTTCTTC. Its translation is CASSVELLNEQFF.

In its sample, this clonotype was seen many times. V is TRBV7-2 and J is TRBJ2-5; D gene unclear. Per the germline V gene, CDR1 is SGHTA and CDR2 is FQGNSA. V was trimmed by 6 bases and J by 2 bases, leaving 10 bases between them. The CDR3 loop spans 13 amino acids. DNA of the CDR3: TGTGCCAGCAGGGGGAAAGCTCAAGAGACCCAGTACTTC. This gives the protein CASRGKAQETQYF.